The 22 T cell receptor beta chains below come from one sample, sequenced in a study of blood T cell repertoires in COVID-19. Libraries were prepared by immunoSEQ multiplex PCR; TCRdb keeps only in-frame clonotypes and omits some of them. Among 65,000 to 90,000 clones listed, over 75% were seen once. Sequencing was done on a sample of peripheral blood. All receptors derive from a young woman with acute or convalescent COVID-19.

V gene TRBV24-1 combines with J gene TRBJ2-1; weak D call: TRBD2 (7 bases). V was cut by 2 bases and J by 8 bases, with 15 bases left in between. Germline V gives CDR1 KGHDR, CDR2 SFDVKD. The CDR3 covers 15 residues. The chain's CDR3 is CATSDSGGPPDEQFF. Written as DNA, the CDR3 is TGTGCCACCAGTGATTCCGGGGGGCCCCCCGATGAGCAGTTCTTC.

This chain uses TRBV3-1 (or the pseudogene TRBV3-2) with TRBJ2-3; 12 bases map to TRBD2. Germline CDR1 reads LGHDT; CDR2 reads YNNKEL (reference sequence). The junction had 16 bases not matched to a gene; V was cut back by 0 bases and J by 9 bases. This CDR3 is built from 19 residues. In nucleotides, the CDR3 is TGTGCCAGCAGCCAAGAAAACACCCTAGGAGGACTAGCGGGACGGACGCAGTATTTT. Protein sequence: CASSQENTLGGLAGRTQYF.

V is TRBV7-9 and J is TRBJ2-2; perhaps TRBD2 as D (5 bases). Trimming took 7 bases from V and 1 from J, leaving 19 bases between them. This CDR3 is built from 17 residues. Germline loops: CDR1 SEHNR, CDR2 FQNEAQ (reference sequence). CDR3 coding DNA: TGTGCCAGCACCCGAACCCTGACCGGGGTGAACACCGGGGAGCTGTTTTTT. Translating it yields CASTRTLTGVNTGELFF.

In this sample, this clone turned up many times. CDR3 nucleotide sequence: TGTGCCAGCAGGGACGGAAAGACAGGGTCAGGAAACACCATATATTTT. Residues: CASRDGKTGSGNTIYF. The chain uses TRBV6-6 and TRBJ1-3; 7 bases agree with TRBD1. The CDR3 sequence is 16 residues long. The ends lost 6 bases at V and 4 bases at J; junction bases unmatched: 12. Germline CDR1 MNHNY, CDR2 SVGAGI (reference sequence).

This clone has just a few counts. V gene TRBV7-2 combines with J gene TRBJ2-6; D is unclear. The germline V gene encodes CDR1 SGHTA and CDR2 FQGNSA. Trimming stripped 5 bases from V and 3 bases from J, with 14 bases between. The CDR3 is 16 amino acids. The CDR3 bases are TGTGCCAGCAGCGCCTTTTCGGGTAGTGGGGCCAACGTCCTGACTTTC. Translated: CASSAFSGSGANVLTF. Filled out from reference TRBV7-2 and TRBJ2-6, the complete variable domain reads GAGVSQSPSNKVTEKGKDVELRCDPISGHTALYWYRQSLGQGLEFLIYFQGNSAPDKSGLPSDRFSAERTGGSVSTLTIQRTQQEDSAVYLCASSAFSGSGANVLTFGAGSRLTVL.

There are a few counts of this clone. V is TRBV19 and J is TRBJ1-1; no reliable D call. Trimming removed 6 bases at V and 0 bases at J, with 8 bases between. Germline-derived CDR1 and CDR2 are LNHDA and SQIVND (reference sequence). The CDR3 consists of 13 residues. The CDR3 DNA sequence: TGTGCCAGTAGAAGACGGGTGAACACTGAAGCTTTCTTT. It encodes CASRRRVNTEAFF.

CDR3 residues: CASSQAAGKADTQYF. DNA of the CDR3: TGTGCCAGCAGCCAAGCAGCGGGGAAAGCAGATACGCAGTATTTT. This sequence joins TRBV3-1 (or the pseudogene TRBV3-2) and TRBJ2-3; 7 positions match TRBD2. The CDR3 is 15 residues long. Trimming cost V 1 base and J 4 bases; bases outside gene matches: 5. Germline CDR1 LGHDT, CDR2 YNNKEL (reference sequence).

This chain connects TRBV9 to TRBJ2-1, with 7 bases matching TRBD2. The CDR3 contains 15 residues. The V segment lost 4 bases and the J segment 5 bases; nucleotides outside the gene matches: 9. The germline V gene has CDR1 SGDLS and CDR2 YYNGEE. The CDR3 is CASSILASKDNEQFF. The DNA for the CDR3 is TGTGCCAGCAGCATACTAGCGAGTAAAGACAATGAGCAGTTCTTC.

V and J are TRBV6-6 and TRBJ1-2, with a weak D call TRBD1 (5 bases). CDR3 length: 15 amino acids. Germline V gives CDR1 MNHNY, CDR2 SVGAGI (reference sequence). Trimming removed 4 bases at V and 5 bases at J, with 17 bases between. The CDR3 DNA is TGTGCCAGCAGTTTCGTGGGGCCTAACGATTATGGCTACACCTTC. Translation gives CASSFVGPNDYGYTF.

Comments on this clone: One end of the junction varies from germline; a read error may be responsible. The chain uses TRBV5-1 and TRBJ1-2, with 7 bases matching TRBD1. Germline-derived CDR1 and CDR2 are SGHRS and YFSETQ. This CDR3 has 11 amino acids. In DNA, the CDR3 is TGCGCCAGCAGCTCGGAGGGGGCTAAGAGCTTC. Its translation: CASSSEGAKSF.

The V gene is TRBV19, the J gene TRBJ1-2, with no clear D. V dropped 2 bases and J dropped 1 base, with 8 bases sitting between them. Germline V gene data show CDR1 as LNHDA and CDR2 as SQIVND (reference sequence). The CDR3 sequence is 14 residues long. CDR3 loop: CASSIRESNYGYTF. The CDR3 DNA follows: TGTGCCAGTAGTATAAGAGAGAGTAACTATGGCTACACCTTC.

This clone was seen once. The rearrangement joins TRBV9 to TRBJ2-7, with D possibly being TRBD2 (5 bases). The germline V gene has CDR1 SGDLS and CDR2 YYNGEE. The CDR3 covers 16 residues. V lost 0 bases and J 4 bases, leaving 17 bases between the germline ends. CDR3 residues: CASSVDDRTPAYEQYF. The CDR3 DNA follows: TGTGCCAGCAGCGTAGATGACCGGACTCCCGCTTACGAGCAGTACTTC.

The chain couples TRBV5-1 to TRBJ1-2; D gene uncertain. V was shortened by 0 bases and J by 2 bases, with 5 bases between the two germline ends. This CDR3 contains 13 residues. Germline CDR1 SGHRS, CDR2 YFSETQ. CDR3 sequence (DNA): TGCGCCAGCAGCTTGGGCAGAAACTATGGCTACACCTTC. Encoded protein: CASSLGRNYGYTF. Based on the CDR3 plus reference TRBV5-1 and TRBJ1-2, the full variable domain is KAGVTQTPRYLIKTRGQQVTLSCSPISGHRSVSWYQQTPGQGLQFLFEYFSETQRNKGNFPGRFSGRQFSNSRSEMNVSTLELGDSALYLCASSLGRNYGYTFGSGTRLTVV.

The chain carries TRBV7-9 and TRBJ2-5; D is uncertain. The CDR3 runs 13 residues. The V gene's germline CDR1 is SEHNR and CDR2 FQNEAQ (reference sequence). V shed 5 bases and J shed 0 bases, with 7 bases lying between them. In DNA, the CDR3 is TGTGCCAGCAGCCGAACTAACCAAGAGACCCAGTACTTC. This codes for CASSRTNQETQYF.

The V and J genes are TRBV2 and TRBJ2-1, with D perhaps matching TRBD1 (5 bases). CDR3 size: 14 residues. Germline loops: CDR1 SNHLY, CDR2 FYNNEI. V was clipped by 2 bases and J by 8 bases, with 13 bases between them. The CDR3 DNA is TGTGCCAGCAGTGAACAAGGGCAGGGTTATGAGCAGTTCTTC. This sequence encodes CASSEQGQGYEQFF.

This clone was counted only a few times. The chain combines TRBV19 with TRBJ1-2; possible D gene TRBD1, 5 bases. The germline V gene encodes CDR1 LNHDA and CDR2 SQIVND (reference sequence). With 3 bases removed from V and 1 base from J, the gap between germline ends came to 12 bases. This CDR3 has 15 amino acids. This chain's CDR3 is CASSIWQGGNYGYTF. CDR3 nucleotide sequence: TGTGCCAGTAGTATTTGGCAGGGAGGTAACTATGGCTACACCTTC.

The chain employs TRBV3-1 (or the pseudogene TRBV3-2) and TRBJ2-5, with a possible D match to TRBD1 (6 bases). Per the germline V gene, CDR1 is LGHDT and CDR2 is YNNKEL (reference sequence). The CDR3 is 15 residues long. V lost 4 bases and J lost 2, with 14 bases in between. The CDR3 DNA follows: TGTGCCAGCAGCCTAGCCCTGGACAGTCAAGAGACCCAGTACTTC. Amino acids: CASSLALDSQETQYF.

V usage is TRBV28 and J usage is TRBJ2-1; 7 bases fit TRBD1. CDR1 and CDR2 (germline): MDHEN, SYDVKM. Trimming at V came to 5 bases and at J to 6 bases, leaving 10 bases not matched to a gene. The CDR3 has 15 residues. This CDR3 reads CASSPTGVVSNEQFF. The CDR3 DNA follows: TGTGCCAGCAGTCCTACAGGGGTAGTGAGCAATGAGCAGTTCTTC.

This clone was seen a few times. The CDR3 DNA sequence: TGTGCCAGTAGTCCAAGACGGGGCTATGGCTACACCTTC. Translation: CASSPRRGYGYTF. This chain uses TRBV19 with TRBJ1-2; unclear D gene. Germline CDR1 and CDR2: LNHDA and SQIVND (reference sequence). V was trimmed by 5 bases and J by 4 bases, leaving 11 bases between them. The CDR3 consists of 13 residues.

This rearrangement joins TRBV6-1 to TRBJ1-6; 7 nucleotides line up with TRBD1. Germline CDR1 and CDR2: MNHNS and SASEGT. V lost 0 bases to trimming and J lost 8 bases; unmatched junction nucleotides: 10. The CDR3 runs 17 residues. DNA of the CDR3: TGTGCCAGCAGTGAAGCAGGAAGACAGGGTATTCATTCACCCCTCCACTTT. Its translation: CASSEAGRQGIHSPLHF.

The gene calls are TRBV2 and TRBJ2-1, with 7 bases aligning to TRBD2. The CDR3 extends over 17 amino acids. The germline CDR1 and CDR2 sequences are SNHLY and FYNNEI. The ends lost 5 bases at V and 4 bases at J; junction bases unmatched: 14. The CDR3 sequence is CASSRWTSGVDYNEQFF. In DNA, the CDR3 is TGTGCCAGCAGTCGCTGGACCAGCGGGGTCGATTACAATGAGCAGTTCTTC.

This rearrangement joins TRBV6-6 to TRBJ1-1, with 11 bases fitting TRBD1. Germline V gives CDR1 MNHNY, CDR2 SVGAGI (reference sequence). This CDR3 has 14 residues. Unmatched junction bases numbered 4, after V lost 6 bases and J lost 4 bases. The CDR3 nucleotides are TGTGCCAGCAGATGGGGACAGGGGGGCACTGAAGCTTTCTTT. Translated: CASRWGQGGTEAFF.